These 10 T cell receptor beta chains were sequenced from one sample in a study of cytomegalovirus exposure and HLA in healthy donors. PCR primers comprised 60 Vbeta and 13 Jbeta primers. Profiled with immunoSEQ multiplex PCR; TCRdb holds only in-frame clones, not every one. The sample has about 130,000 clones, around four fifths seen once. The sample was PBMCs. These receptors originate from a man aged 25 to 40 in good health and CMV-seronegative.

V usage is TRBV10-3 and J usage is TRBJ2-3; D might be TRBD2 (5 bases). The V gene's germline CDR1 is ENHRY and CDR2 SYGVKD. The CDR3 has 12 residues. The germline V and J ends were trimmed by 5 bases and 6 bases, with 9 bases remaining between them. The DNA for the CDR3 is TGTGCCATCAGTCAGGACTTGGATACGCAGTATTTT. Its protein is CAISQDLDTQYF.

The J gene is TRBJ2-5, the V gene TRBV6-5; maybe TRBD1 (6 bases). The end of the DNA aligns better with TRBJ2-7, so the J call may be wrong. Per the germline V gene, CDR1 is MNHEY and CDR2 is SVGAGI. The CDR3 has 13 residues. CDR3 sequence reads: CASSYRQDYEQYF. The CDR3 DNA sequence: TGTGCCAGCAGTTACCGACAGGATTACGAGCAGTACTTC.

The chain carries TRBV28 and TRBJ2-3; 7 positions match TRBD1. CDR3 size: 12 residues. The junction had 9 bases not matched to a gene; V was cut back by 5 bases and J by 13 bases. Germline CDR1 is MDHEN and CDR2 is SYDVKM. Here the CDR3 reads CASSVRTGFEYF. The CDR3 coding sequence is TGTGCCAGCAGTGTCCGGACAGGCTTTGAGTATTTT.

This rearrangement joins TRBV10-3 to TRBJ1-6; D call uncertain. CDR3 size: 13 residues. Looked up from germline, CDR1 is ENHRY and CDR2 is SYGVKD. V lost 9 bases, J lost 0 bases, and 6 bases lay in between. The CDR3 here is CAMGSSYNSPLHF. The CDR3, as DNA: TGTGCCATGGGGAGCTCCTATAATTCACCCCTCCACTTT.

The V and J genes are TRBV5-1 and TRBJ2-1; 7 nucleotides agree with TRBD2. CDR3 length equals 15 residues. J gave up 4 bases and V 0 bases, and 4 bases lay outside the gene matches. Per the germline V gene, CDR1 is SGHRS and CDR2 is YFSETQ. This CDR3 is CASSLVPGGYNEQFF. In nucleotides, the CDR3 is TGCGCCAGCAGCTTGGTCCCGGGGGGATACAATGAGCAGTTCTTC. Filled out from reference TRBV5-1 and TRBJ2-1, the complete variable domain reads KAGVTQTPRYLIKTRGQQVTLSCSPISGHRSVSWYQQTPGQGLQFLFEYFSETQRNKGNFPGRFSGRQFSNSRSEMNVSTLELGDSALYLCASSLVPGGYNEQFFGPGTRLTVL.

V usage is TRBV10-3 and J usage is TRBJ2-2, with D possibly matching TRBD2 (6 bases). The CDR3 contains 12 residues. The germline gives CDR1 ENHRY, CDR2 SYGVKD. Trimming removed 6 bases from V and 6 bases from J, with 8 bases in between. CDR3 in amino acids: CAISGGAGELFF. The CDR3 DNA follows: TGTGCCATCAGCGGAGGGGCCGGGGAGCTGTTTTTT.

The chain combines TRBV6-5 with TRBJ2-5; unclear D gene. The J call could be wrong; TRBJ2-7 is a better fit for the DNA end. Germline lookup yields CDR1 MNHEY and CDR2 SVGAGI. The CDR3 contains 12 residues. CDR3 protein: CASSTVSYEQYF. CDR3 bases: TGTGCCAGCAGTACAGTGAGCTACGAGCAGTACTTC.

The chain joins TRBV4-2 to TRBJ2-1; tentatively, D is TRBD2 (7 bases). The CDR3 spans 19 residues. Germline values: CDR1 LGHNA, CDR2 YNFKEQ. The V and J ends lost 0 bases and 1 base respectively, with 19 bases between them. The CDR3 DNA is TGTGCCAGCAGCCAAGATCGATGGGGGGGGCATTGTTCCTACAATGAGCAGTTCTTC. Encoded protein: CASSQDRWGGHCSYNEQFF.

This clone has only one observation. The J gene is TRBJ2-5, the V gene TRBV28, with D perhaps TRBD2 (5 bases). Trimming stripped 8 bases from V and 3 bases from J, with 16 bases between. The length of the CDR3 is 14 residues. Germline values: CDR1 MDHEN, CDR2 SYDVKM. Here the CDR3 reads CASGPPGIEETQYF. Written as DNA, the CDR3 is TGTGCCAGCGGGCCTCCGGGGATCGAAGAGACCCAGTACTTC.

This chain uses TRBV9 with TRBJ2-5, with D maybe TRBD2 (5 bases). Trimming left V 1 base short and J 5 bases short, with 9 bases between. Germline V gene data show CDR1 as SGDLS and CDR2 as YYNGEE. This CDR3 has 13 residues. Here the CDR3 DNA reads TGTGCCAGCAGCGTATCGGGATGGGAGACCCAGTACTTC. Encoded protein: CASSVSGWETQYF. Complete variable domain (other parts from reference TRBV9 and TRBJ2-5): DSGVTQTPKHLITATGQRVTLRCSPRSGDLSVYWYQQSLDQGLQFLIQYYNGEERAKGNILERFSAQQFPDLHSELNLSSLELGDSALYFCASSVSGWETQYFGPGTRLLVL.